The clone carrying this T cell receptor beta chain was observed a handful of times. The antigen remains undetermined. The sample comes from a study of T cells in Graves' hyperthyroidism and ophthalmopathy. Whole-study context: Peripheral blood was drawn at first diagnosis, prior to all treatment.

Germline V CDR1 and CDR2: MNHEY, SVGAGI. This CDR3 contains 15 residues. The V gene lost 11 bases and the J gene lost 4 bases, with 18 bases spanning the gap. TCR beta CDR3 region amplification was performed from RNA transcripts. An initial round of RT-PCR targeting the TCR CDR3 relied on the HTBI primer set. MiXCR was run by TCRdb on the multiplex PCR reads, yielding one entry per CDR3 protein. The profile shows roughly 550,000 distinct CDR3 sequences, about 16% of them singletons. Among ophthalmopathy patients, the Clinical Activity Score reached at least 3, the NOSPECS grade reached at least 4, and duration remained under 3 months. Diagnoses used clinical symptoms, serum thyroxine and TRAb, thyroid ultrasound and orbital computed tomography. Points from the study as a whole: Blood also carried most thyroid clonotypes expanded above 0.001.

Sample: blood. The receptor comes from a woman in her 30s with Graves' ophthalmopathy. The chain combines TRBV6-5 with TRBJ2-6; D is possibly TRBD2 (6 bases). This chain's CDR3 is CASKSGLVGANVLTF. CDR3 DNA: TGTGCCTCAAAGAGCGGGTTAGTAGGGGCCAACGTCCTGACTTTC.